These 7 T cell receptor beta chains originate from one sample sequenced in a study of cytomegalovirus exposure and HLA in healthy donors. PCR amplification relied on 60 Vbeta primers (plus 13 Jbeta primers). Libraries were prepared by immunoSEQ multiplex PCR; TCRdb keeps only in-frame clonotypes and omits some of them. The sample shows fewer than 70,000 clones, about four fifths of them seen only once. Sequencing was carried out using PBMCs. These receptors came from a woman in her 40s in good health and CMV-seronegative.

This sequence joins TRBV25-1 and TRBJ2-1, with TRBD2 matching over 11 bases. J gave up 6 bases and V 3 bases, and 4 bases lay outside the gene matches. This CDR3 comprises 15 residues. Germline CDR1 is MGHDK and CDR2 is SYGVNS. The CDR3 region has the DNA TGTGCCAGCAGTGATCCGGGACTAGCGGTCAATGAGCAGTTCTTC. Its protein product is CASSDPGLAVNEQFF.

The V call is TRBV15, the J call TRBJ1-5, with TRBD1 as a possible D gene (6 bases). The CDR3 runs 13 residues. The germline V gene has CDR1 LNHNV and CDR2 YYDKDF (reference sequence). V was clipped by 5 bases and J by 2 bases, with 7 bases between them. CDR3 loop: CATSAGGNQPQHF. For the CDR3, the DNA is TGTGCCACCAGCGCAGGGGGCAATCAGCCCCAGCATTTT.

In its sample, this clone was seen once. J is TRBJ2-5 and V is TRBV9; 8 bases align to TRBD1. V trimming: 0 bases; J trimming: 5 bases; junction bases outside the gene matches: 6. Germline CDR1 is SGDLS and CDR2 is YYNGEE. This CDR3 region has 15 residues. The CDR3 loop reads CASSVDRGARETQYF. The CDR3, as DNA: TGTGCCAGCAGCGTAGACAGGGGGGCCCGGGAGACCCAGTACTTC.

V gene TRBV27 combines with J gene TRBJ2-1; 13 nucleotides agree with TRBD2. This CDR3 is 13 amino acids long. Trimming took 9 bases from V and 8 from J; bases not matched to a gene: 4. CDR1 and CDR2 from the germline V gene are MNHEY and SMNVEV (reference sequence). The CDR3 sequence: CASRTSGSDEQFF. The CDR3 bases are TGTGCCAGTCGGACTAGCGGGAGCGATGAGCAGTTCTTC.

The chain has TRBV18 and TRBJ1-1; TRBD1 is a possible D gene (5 bases). CDR3 length: 17 residues. Per the germline V gene, CDR1 is KGHSH and CDR2 is LQKENI. V dropped 0 bases and J dropped 3 bases, with 17 bases sitting between them. The CDR3 bases are TGTGCCAGCTCACCACCTTCGATAGGGCCGGGGGACACTGAAGCTTTCTTT. Encoded protein: CASSPPSIGPGDTEAFF.

The chain has TRBV5-6 and TRBJ2-1; perhaps TRBD2 as D (5 bases). CDR3 size: 15 residues. Germline CDR1 reads SGHDT; CDR2 reads YYEEEE. The V and J ends lost 0 bases and 6 bases respectively, with 13 bases between them. The CDR3 is CASSLESGWGNEQFF. In DNA form, the CDR3 reads TGTGCCAGCAGCTTGGAGTCGGGGTGGGGCAATGAGCAGTTCTTC.

This chain connects TRBV19 to TRBJ2-1, with 8 bases lining up with TRBD1. Trimming removed 4 bases from V and 6 bases from J; junction bases left unmatched: 2. This CDR3 spans 13 amino acids. CDR1 and CDR2 from the germline V gene are LNHDA and SQIVND (reference sequence). The CDR3 DNA sequence: TGTGCCAGTAGTAGCACAGGGGGCAATGAGCAGTTCTTC. Translation gives CASSSTGGNEQFF.